The rows below give T cell receptor beta chains drawn from one sample of a study of Ad26.COV2.S vaccination and SARS-CoV-2 variants. Assay used: immunoSEQ multiplex PCR; TCRdb lists only in-frame clones, some missing. The sample holds about 400,000 clones, approximately 91% seen once. Source: peripheral blood, taken in a trial of Ad26.COV2.S vaccine versus placebo. Receptors were obtained from a person between 18 and 65 years old who received the Ad26.COV2.S COVID-19 vaccine or a placebo. Both conserved end residues are trimmed from each CDR3. A D gene is named only where the DNA matches it firmly.

-,TRBV11-2,ASSLRYRQNSSTDTQY
-,TRBV5-1,ASSGGTYEQY
-,TRBV28,ASRTGGHQPQH
-,TRBV18,ASSPLGGTGTGELF
-,TRBV24-1,ATSEAESYTDTQY
-,TRBV6-6,ASLDTYGYT
TRBD1,TRBV13,ASSFGTGVSSGANVLT
TRBD2,TRBV10-3,AISASSGRASYEQY
TRBD1,TRBV7-2,ASSKGQVGEKLF
-,TRBV19,ASSSGTMYSPLH
-,TRBV29-1,SVNLQGKANEQF
TRBD2,TRBV27,ASSTTSGSWTGELF
TRBD2,TRBV5-6,ASSFSSGRGEQY
-,TRBV14,ASSQDLAADTGELF
-,TRBV7-6,ASSPSGFVGGTQY
TRBD1,TRBV5-5,ASSGDSDQETQY
-,TRBV19,ASSSIGTRGEQY
-,TRBV6-5,ASSSGLYQETQY
-,TRBV11-3,ASGRNSRSYEQY
-,TRBV18,ASSPDSNQPQH
TRBD1,TRBV12-5,ASGLLLLRQGGTGELF
TRBD2,TRBV27,ASSFNGRVDTQY
-,TRBV9,ASSVATGRYEQY
-,TRBV7-3,ASSLKRDGELF
-,TRBV7-3,ASSFEVGTGSGANVLT
-,TRBV4-1,ASSQVSTLSYNEQF
-,TRBV12-3/TRBV12-4,ASSLGPL